The T cell receptor beta chain under discussion was sequenced for a study of glioma-infiltrating T cells after dendritic cell vaccination. The germline V gene encodes CDR1 SGHNT and CDR2 YENEEA. The J segment lost 4 bases and the V segment lost 3 bases, leaving 7 bases of the junction unmatched. CDR3 length: 15 residues. Time point: after dendritic cell vaccination, including at tumor progression/relapse. Sequenced by immunoSEQ multiplex PCR; TCRdb stores in-frame clones only, minus some. The data contain approximately 60,000 clones, around nine tenths of them singletons. The source was blood, collected after dendritic cell vaccination. The receptor was isolated from a human donor with glioblastoma. V gene TRBV11-3 combines with J gene TRBJ2-3; TRBD1 aligns across 7 bases. Here the CDR3 DNA reads TGTGCCAGCAGCTTCCCGACAGGGCTTGCAGATACGCAGTATTTT. It encodes CASSFPTGLADTQYF.